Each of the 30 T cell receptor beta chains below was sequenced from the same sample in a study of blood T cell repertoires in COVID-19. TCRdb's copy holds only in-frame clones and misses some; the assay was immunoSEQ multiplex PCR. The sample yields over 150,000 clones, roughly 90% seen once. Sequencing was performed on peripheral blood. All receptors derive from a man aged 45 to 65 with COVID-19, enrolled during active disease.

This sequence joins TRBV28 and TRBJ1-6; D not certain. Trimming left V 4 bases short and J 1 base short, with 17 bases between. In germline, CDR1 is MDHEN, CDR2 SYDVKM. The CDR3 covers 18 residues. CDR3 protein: CASSWRGARFSYNSPLHF. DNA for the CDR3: TGTGCCAGCAGTTGGCGGGGTGCAAGGTTTTCCTATAATTCACCCCTCCACTTT.

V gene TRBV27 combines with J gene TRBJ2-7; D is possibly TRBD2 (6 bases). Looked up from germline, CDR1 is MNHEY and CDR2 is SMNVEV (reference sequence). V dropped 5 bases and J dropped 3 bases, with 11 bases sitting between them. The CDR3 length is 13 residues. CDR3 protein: CASSTRGSYEQYF. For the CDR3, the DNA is TGTGCCAGCAGTACCCGGGGGAGCTACGAGCAGTACTTC.

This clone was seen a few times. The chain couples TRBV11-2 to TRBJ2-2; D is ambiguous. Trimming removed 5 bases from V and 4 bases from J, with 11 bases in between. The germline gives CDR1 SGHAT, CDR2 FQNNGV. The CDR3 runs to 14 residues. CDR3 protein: CASSPGAFTGELFF. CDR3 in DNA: TGTGCCAGCAGCCCAGGCGCCTTCACCGGGGAGCTGTTTTTT.

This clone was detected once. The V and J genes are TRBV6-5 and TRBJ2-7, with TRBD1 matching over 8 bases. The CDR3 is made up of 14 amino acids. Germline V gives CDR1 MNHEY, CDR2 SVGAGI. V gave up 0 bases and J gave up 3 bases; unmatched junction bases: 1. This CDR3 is CASSYSGQGYEQYF. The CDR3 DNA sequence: TGTGCCAGCAGTTACTCCGGACAGGGCTACGAGCAGTACTTC.

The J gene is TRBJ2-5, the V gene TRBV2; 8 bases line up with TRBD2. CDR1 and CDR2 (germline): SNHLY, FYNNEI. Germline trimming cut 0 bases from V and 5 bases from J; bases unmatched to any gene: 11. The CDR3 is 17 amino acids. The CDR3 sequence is CASSEALAGLSFETQYF. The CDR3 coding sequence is TGTGCCAGCAGTGAAGCTTTAGCGGGGTTGTCGTTCGAGACCCAGTACTTC.

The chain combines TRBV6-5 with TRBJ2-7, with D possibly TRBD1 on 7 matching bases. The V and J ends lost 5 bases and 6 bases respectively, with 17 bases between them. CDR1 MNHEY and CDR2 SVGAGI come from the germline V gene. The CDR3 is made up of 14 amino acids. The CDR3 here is CASSPVFQGGEQYF. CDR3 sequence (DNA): TGTGCCAGCAGTCCTGTGTTCCAGGGGGGCGAGCAGTACTTC.

The CDR3 reads CASNHPFRDRDDYGYTF. The CDR3 DNA sequence: TGTGCCAGCAACCACCCGTTCCGGGACAGGGACGACTATGGCTACACCTTC. The chain is built from TRBV28 and TRBJ1-2; 9 positions agree with TRBD1. V shed 7 bases, J shed 3 bases, and the junction held 15 bases outside the gene matches. The CDR3 sequence is 17 residues long. Germline V lookup: CDR1 MDHEN, CDR2 SYDVKM.

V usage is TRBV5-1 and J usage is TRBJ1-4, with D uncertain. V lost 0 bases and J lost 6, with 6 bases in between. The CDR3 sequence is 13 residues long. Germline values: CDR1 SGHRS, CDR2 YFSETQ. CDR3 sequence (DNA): TGCGCCAGCAGCTTGGGACTTTATGAAAAACTGTTTTTT. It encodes CASSLGLYEKLFF.

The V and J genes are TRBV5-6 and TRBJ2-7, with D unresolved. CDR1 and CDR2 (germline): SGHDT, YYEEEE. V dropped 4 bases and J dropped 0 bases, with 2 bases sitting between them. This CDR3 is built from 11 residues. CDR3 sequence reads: CASSHSYEQYF. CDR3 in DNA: TGTGCCAGCAGCCACTCCTACGAGCAGTACTTC.

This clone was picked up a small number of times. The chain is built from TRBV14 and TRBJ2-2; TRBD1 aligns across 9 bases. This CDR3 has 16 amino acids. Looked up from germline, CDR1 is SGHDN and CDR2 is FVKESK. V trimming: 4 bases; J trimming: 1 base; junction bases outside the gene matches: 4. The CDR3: CASSRMGQGNTGELFF. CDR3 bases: TGTGCCAGCAGCCGGATGGGACAGGGGAACACCGGGGAGCTGTTTTTT.

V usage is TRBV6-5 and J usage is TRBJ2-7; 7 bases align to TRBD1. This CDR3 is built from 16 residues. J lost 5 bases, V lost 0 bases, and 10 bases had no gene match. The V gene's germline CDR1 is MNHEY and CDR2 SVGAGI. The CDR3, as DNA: TGTGCCAGCAGTTACTCCCCGACAGGGCTAGAAAACGAGCAGTACTTC. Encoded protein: CASSYSPTGLENEQYF.

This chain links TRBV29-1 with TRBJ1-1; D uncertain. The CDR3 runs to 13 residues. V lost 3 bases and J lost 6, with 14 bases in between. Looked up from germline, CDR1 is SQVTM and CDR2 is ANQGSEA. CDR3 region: CSVDGGHRAEAFF. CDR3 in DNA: TGCAGCGTTGACGGCGGGCATAGGGCTGAAGCTTTCTTT.

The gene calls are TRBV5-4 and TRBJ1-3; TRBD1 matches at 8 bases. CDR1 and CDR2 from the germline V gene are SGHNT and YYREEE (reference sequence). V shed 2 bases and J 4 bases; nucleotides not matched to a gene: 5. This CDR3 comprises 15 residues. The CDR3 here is CASSFQGARGNTIYF. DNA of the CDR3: TGTGCCAGCAGCTTCCAGGGGGCGAGGGGAAACACCATATATTTT.

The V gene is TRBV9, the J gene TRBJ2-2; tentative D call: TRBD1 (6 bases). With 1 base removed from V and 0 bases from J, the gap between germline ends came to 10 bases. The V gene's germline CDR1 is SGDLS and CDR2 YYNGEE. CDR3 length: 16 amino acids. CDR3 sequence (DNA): TGTGCCAGCAGCGTAACGAACAGGGCGAACACCGGGGAGCTGTTTTTT. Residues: CASSVTNRANTGELFF.

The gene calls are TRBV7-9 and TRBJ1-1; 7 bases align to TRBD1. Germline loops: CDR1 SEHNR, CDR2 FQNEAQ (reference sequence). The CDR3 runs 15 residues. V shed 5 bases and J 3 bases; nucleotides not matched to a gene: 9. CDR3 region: CASSPQGGVDTEAFF. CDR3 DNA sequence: TGTGCCAGCAGCCCCCAGGGGGGCGTGGACACTGAAGCTTTCTTT.

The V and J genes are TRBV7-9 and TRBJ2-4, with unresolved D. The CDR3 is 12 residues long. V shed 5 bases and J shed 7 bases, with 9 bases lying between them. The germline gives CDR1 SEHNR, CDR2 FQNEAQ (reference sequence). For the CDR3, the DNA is TGTGCCAGCAGCCCTGGAGCGAACATTCAGTACTTC. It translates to CASSPGANIQYF.

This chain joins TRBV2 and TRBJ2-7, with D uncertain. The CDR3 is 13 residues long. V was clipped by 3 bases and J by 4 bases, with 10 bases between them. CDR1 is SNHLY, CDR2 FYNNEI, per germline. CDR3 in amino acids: CASSETPWYEQYF. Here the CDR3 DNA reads TGTGCCAGCAGTGAGACTCCCTGGTACGAGCAGTACTTC.

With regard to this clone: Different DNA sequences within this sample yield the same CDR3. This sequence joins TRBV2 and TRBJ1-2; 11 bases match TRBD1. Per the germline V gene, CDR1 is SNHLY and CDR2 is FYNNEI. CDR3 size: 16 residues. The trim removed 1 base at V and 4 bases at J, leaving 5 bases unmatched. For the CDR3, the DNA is TGTGCCAGCAGTGAAGTCGGACAGGGGGCGAGCTATGGCTACACCTTC. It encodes CASSEVGQGASYGYTF.

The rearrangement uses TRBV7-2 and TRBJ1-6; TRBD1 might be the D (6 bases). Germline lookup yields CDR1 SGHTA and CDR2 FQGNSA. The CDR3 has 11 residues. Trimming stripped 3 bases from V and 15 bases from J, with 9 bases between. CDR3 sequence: CASSLRQDLHF. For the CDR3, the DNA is TGTGCCAGCAGCTTGCGACAGGACCTCCACTTT.

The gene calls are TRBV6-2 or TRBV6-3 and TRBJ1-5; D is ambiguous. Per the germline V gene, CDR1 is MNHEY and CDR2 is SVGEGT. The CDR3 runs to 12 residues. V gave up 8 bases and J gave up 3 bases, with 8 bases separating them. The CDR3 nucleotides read TGTGCCAGCGGCCTATTCAATCAGCCCCAGCATTTT. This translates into CASGLFNQPQHF.

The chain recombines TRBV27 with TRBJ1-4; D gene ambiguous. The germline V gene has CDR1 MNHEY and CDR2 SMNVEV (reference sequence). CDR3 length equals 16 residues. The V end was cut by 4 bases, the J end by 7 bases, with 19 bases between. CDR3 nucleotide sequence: TGTGCCAGCAGTTCCACTAGGGTCCCTTCATCTGAAAAACTGTTTTTT. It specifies CASSSTRVPSSEKLFF.

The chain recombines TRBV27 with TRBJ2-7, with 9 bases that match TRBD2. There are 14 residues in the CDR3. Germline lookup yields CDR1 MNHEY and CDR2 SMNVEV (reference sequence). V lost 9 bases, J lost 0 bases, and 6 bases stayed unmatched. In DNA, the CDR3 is TGTGCCAGTAGGCAGCGGGGGGACTCCTACGAGCAGTACTTC. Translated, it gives CASRQRGDSYEQYF.

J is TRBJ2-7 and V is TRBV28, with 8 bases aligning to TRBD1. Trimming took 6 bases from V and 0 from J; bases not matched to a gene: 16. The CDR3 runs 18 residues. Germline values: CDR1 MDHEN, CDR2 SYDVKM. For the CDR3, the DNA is TGTGCCAGCAGCCAGGGGGCAACGTGGTCCCCACGCTCCTACGAGCAGTACTTC. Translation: CASSQGATWSPRSYEQYF.

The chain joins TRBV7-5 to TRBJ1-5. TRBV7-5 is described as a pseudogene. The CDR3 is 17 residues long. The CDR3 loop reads CVRSFPLLVRANQPQHF. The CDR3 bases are TGTGTCAGAAGCTTTCCCCTACTCGTGAGGGCCAATCAGCCCCAGCATTTT.

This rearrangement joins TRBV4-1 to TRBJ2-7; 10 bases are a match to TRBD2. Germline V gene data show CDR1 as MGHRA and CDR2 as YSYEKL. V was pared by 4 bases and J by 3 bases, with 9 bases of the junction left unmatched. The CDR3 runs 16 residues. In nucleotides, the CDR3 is TGCGCCAGCAGCCCCTCCCCAGCTAGCGGGGGCTACGAGCAGTACTTC. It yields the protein CASSPSPASGGYEQYF.

CDR3 coding DNA: TGCGCCAGCAGCCAAAGCGGGGGGCCGTTCACAGATACGCAGTATTTT. Residues: CASSQSGGPFTDTQYF. The chain employs TRBV4-1 and TRBJ2-3; 9 bases agree with TRBD2. The J segment lost 2 bases and the V segment lost 2 bases, leaving 5 bases of the junction unmatched. The germline V gene encodes CDR1 MGHRA and CDR2 YSYEKL. The CDR3 spans 16 residues.

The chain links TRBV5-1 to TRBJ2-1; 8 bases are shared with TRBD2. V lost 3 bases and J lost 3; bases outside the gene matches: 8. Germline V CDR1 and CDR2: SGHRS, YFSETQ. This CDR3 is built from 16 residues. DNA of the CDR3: TGCGCCAGCAGCTGGAAGAGCGGGAGCGACTACAATGAGCAGTTCTTC. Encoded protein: CASSWKSGSDYNEQFF.

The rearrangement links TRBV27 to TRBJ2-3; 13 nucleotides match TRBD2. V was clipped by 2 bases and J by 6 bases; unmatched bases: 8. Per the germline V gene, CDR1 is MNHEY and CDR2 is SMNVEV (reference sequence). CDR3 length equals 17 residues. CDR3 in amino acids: CASSLRLAGGRRDTQYF. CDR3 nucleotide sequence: TGTGCCAGCAGTTTACGACTAGCGGGGGGCCGGAGGGATACGCAGTATTTT.

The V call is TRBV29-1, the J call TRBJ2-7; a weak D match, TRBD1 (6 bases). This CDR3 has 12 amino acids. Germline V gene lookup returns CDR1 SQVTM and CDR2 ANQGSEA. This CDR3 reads CGAGQSEGEQYF. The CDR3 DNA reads TGCGGAGCCGGACAGAGTGAAGGCGAGCAGTACTTC.

The DNA of the CDR3 is TGTGCCAGTAATCCCAAAGGGACAGGGGCCGGGAATCAGCCCCAGCATTTT. Its protein product is CASNPKGTGAGNQPQHF. The chain carries TRBV19 and TRBJ1-5, with 10 nucleotides matching TRBD1. Germline CDR1 reads LNHDA; CDR2 reads SQIVND (reference sequence). The CDR3 has 17 amino acids. V lost 7 bases and J lost 4; bases outside the gene matches: 13.